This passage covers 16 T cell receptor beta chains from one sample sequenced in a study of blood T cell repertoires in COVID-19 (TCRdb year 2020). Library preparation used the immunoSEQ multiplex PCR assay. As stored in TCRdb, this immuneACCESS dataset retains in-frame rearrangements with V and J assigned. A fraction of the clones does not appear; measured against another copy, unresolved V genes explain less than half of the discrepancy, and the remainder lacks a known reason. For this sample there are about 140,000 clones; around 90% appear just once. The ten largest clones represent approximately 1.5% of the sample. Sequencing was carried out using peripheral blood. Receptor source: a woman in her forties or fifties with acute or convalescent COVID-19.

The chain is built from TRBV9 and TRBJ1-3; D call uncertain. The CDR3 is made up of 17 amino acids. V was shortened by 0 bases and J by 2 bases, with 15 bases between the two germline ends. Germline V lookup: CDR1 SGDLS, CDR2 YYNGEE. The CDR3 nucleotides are TGTGCCAGCAGCGTAGCTGCGTCGCCTAATCCTGGAAACACCATATATTTT. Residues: CASSVAASPNPGNTIYF.

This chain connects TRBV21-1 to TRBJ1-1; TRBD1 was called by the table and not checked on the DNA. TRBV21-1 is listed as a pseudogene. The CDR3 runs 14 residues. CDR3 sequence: CASSVNRVNTEAFF. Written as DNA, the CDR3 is TGTGCCAGCAGCGTAAACAGGGTTAACACTGAAGCTTTCTTT.

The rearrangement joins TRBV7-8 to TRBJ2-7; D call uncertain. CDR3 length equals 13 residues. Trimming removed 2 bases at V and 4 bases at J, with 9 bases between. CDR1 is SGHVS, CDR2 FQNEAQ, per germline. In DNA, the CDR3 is TGTGCCAGCAGCTTAATCTCGGGTTACGAGCAGTACTTC. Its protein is CASSLISGYEQYF.

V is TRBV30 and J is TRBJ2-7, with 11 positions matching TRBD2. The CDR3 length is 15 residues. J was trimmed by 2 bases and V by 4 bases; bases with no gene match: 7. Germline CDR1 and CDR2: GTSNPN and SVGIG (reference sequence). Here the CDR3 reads CAWTRGTSGTYEQYF. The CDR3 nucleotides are TGTGCCTGGACCCGGGGGACTAGCGGTACCTACGAGCAGTACTTC.

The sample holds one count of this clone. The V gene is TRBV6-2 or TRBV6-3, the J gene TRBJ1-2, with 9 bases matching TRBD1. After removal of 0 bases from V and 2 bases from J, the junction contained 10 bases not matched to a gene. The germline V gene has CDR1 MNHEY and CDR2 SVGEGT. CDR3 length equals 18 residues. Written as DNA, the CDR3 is TGTGCCAGCAGTTACTCGAGAAACTCCGGGACAGGGAACTATGGCTACACCTTC. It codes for CASSYSRNSGTGNYGYTF.

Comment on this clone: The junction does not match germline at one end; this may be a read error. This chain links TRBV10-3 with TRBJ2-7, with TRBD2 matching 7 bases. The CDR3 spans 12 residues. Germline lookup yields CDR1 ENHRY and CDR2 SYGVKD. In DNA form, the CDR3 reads TGTGCCATCAAGCCGAGCGGGGAGGCCGTATCCTTC. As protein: CAIKPSGEAVSF.

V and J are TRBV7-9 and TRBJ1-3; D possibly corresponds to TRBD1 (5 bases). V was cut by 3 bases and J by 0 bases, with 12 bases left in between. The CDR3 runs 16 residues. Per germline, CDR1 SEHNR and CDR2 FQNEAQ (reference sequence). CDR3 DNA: TGTGCCAGCAGCTTCGGTTGGGGCACCTCTGGAAACACCATATATTTT. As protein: CASSFGWGTSGNTIYF.

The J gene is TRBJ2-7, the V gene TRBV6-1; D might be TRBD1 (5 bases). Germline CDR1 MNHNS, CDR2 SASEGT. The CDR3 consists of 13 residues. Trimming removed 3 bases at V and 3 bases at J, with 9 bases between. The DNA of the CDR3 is TGTGCCAGCAGTGAGGGGCGGCTCTACGAGCAGTACTTC. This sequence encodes CASSEGRLYEQYF.

CDR3: CASSYDRLFSPLHF. The CDR3 DNA sequence: TGTGCCAGCAGTTACGACAGGCTATTTTCACCCCTCCACTTT. The chain is built from TRBV6-5 and TRBJ1-6; maybe TRBD1 (6 bases). Germline CDR1 reads MNHEY; CDR2 reads SVGAGI. This CDR3 has 14 residues. V shed 2 bases and J shed 9 bases, with 11 bases lying between them.

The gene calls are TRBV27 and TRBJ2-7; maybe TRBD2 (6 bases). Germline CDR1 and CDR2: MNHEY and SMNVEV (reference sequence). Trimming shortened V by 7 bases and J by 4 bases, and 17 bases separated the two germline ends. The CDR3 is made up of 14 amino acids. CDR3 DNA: TGTGCCAGCAACTCGGGACTTAACTTGTACGAGCAGTACTTC. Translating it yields CASNSGLNLYEQYF.

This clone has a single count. CDR3 nucleotides: TGTGCCAGCAGTTTGGTAGCGGGAGACACAGATACGCAGTATTTT. Residues: CASSLVAGDTDTQYF. V gene TRBV6-5 combines with J gene TRBJ2-3, with 9 bases identical to TRBD2. There are 15 residues in the CDR3. Germline values: CDR1 MNHEY, CDR2 SVGAGI. Trimming removed 4 bases from V and 2 bases from J; junction bases left unmatched: 4.

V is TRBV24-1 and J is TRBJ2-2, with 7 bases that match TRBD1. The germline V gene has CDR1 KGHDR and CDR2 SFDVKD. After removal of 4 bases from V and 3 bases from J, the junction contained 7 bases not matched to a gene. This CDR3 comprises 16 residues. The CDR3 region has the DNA TGTGCCACCAGTGACCGACAGGGTGGGCACACCGGGGAGCTGTTTTTT. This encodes CATSDRQGGHTGELFF.

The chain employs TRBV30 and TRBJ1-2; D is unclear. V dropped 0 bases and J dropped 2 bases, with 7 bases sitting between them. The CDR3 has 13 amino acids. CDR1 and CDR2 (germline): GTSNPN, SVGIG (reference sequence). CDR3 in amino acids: CAWSVSQNYGYTF. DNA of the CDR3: TGTGCCTGGAGTGTATCACAGAACTATGGCTACACCTTC.

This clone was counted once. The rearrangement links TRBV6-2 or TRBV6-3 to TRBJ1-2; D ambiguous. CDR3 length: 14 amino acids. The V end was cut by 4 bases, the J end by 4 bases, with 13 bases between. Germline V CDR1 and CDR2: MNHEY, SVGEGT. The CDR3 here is CASSLNYRVYGYTF. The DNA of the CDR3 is TGTGCCAGCAGTTTAAATTACAGAGTCTATGGCTACACCTTC.

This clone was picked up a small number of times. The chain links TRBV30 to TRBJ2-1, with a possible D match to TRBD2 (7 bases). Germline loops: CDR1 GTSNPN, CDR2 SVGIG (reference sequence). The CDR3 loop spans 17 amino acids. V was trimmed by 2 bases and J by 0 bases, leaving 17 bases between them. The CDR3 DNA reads TGTGCCTGGAGTCGTGGCGGGGGCCCGAGCTCCTACAATGAGCAGTTCTTC. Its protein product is CAWSRGGGPSSYNEQFF.

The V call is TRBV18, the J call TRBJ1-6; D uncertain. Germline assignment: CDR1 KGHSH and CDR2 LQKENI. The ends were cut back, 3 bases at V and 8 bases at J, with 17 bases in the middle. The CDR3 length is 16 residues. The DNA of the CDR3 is TGTGCCAGCTCACCGAATTGGAGCGGGTTGGATTCACCCCTCCACTTT. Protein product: CASSPNWSGLDSPLHF.